This T cell receptor (beta chain) was identified during a study of response to subunit inactivated influenza vaccine. Whole-study results and caveats: Authors suggested each seasonal flu vaccination may recruit only limited numbers of new T cells.

The CDR3 is 14 amino acids. The V end was cut by 0 bases, the J end by 7 bases, with 12 bases between. Germline loops: CDR1 SEHNR, CDR2 FQNEAQ (reference sequence). TCRdb reanalysed the RT-PCR reads using MiXCR and keeps one entry per CDR3 protein. The repertoire has hundreds of thousands of distinct CDR3 sequences, 15% to 18% of them found once; the top ten carry under 14%. Details on this clonotype: Its specificity is not known.

V is TRBV7-9 and J is TRBJ1-2; D perhaps matches TRBD1 (6 bases). The clonotype originates from a man between 50 and 59 years old who received an inactivated influenza vaccine. This specimen consisted of PBMCs from blood, obtained 11 to 12 days after vaccination. The CDR3 sequence is CASSLARQGSGYTF. CDR3 in DNA: TGTGCCAGCAGCTTAGCGAGGCAGGGGAGTGGCTACACCTTC.